This TCR beta chain was captured by sequencing in a study of blood T cell repertoires in COVID-19. Germline values: CDR1 SNHLY, CDR2 FYNNEI. The CDR3 runs 15 residues. Deletions cut 2 bases from V and 6 bases from J, with 13 bases between. Using immunoSEQ multiplex PCR, the repertoire was profiled, and TCRdb retains in-frame clones only, with some absent. The sample yields tens of thousands of clones, roughly 90% seen once. This chain joins TRBV2 and TRBJ2-2; D possibly corresponds to TRBD1 (6 bases). Material: peripheral blood. This receptor was obtained from a woman aged 60 to 75 with acute or convalescent COVID-19. This CDR3 is CASSEIWGPAGELFF. CDR3 nucleotide sequence: TGTGCCAGCAGTGAAATCTGGGGGCCGGCCGGGGAGCTGTTTTTT.